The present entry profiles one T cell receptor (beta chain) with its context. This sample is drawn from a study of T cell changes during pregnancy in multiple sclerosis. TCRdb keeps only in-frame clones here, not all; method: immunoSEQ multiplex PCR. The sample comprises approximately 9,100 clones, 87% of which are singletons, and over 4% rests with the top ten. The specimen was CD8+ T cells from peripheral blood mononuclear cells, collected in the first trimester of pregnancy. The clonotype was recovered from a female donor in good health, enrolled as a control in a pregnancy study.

CDR3 protein: CASSWGKVTGHTDTQYF. In nucleotides, the CDR3 is TGCGCCAGCAGTTGGGGCAAGGTTACAGGGCACACAGATACGCAGTATTTT. The V and J genes are TRBV5-1 and TRBJ2-3; D is possibly TRBD1 (6 bases). This CDR3 has 17 residues. Germline V gene data show CDR1 as SGHRS and CDR2 as YFSETQ. V was trimmed by 5 bases and J by 2 bases, leaving 21 bases between them.